One sample yielded the 4 T cell receptor beta chains listed below, sequenced in a study of blood T cell repertoires in COVID-19. Libraries were prepared by immunoSEQ multiplex PCR; TCRdb keeps only in-frame clonotypes and omits some of them. The sample has under 350,000 clones, around 89% seen once. Material: peripheral blood. These receptors were collected from a man aged 40-49 years with acute or convalescent COVID-19.

This chain links TRBV27 with TRBJ2-1, with a tentative D call TRBD1 (6 bases). The V gene's germline CDR1 is MNHEY and CDR2 SMNVEV (reference sequence). The ends were cut back, 6 bases at V and 9 bases at J, with 15 bases in the middle. The CDR3 length is 13 residues. The CDR3 sequence: CASSDQGIGEQFF. Here the CDR3 DNA reads TGTGCCAGCAGCGACCAGGGGATCGGTGAGCAGTTCTTC.

The chain recombines TRBV10-3 with TRBJ1-2, with TRBD1 matching 8 bases. The V gene end was trimmed by 0 bases and the J gene end by 8 bases; junction bases not matched to a gene: 8. Germline-derived CDR1 and CDR2 are ENHRY and SYGVKD. CDR3 length: 15 amino acids. The CDR3, as DNA: TGTGCCATCAGTGAGTCCTGGCAGGGGGCGCGGGGCTACACCTTC. Its translation is CAISESWQGARGYTF.

V usage is TRBV5-1 and J usage is TRBJ1-2; maybe TRBD1 (6 bases). V was pared by 0 bases and J by 3 bases, with 9 bases between. Germline lookup yields CDR1 SGHRS and CDR2 YFSETQ. This CDR3 contains 14 residues. The CDR3 region is CASSLGPGDYGYTF. DNA of the CDR3: TGCGCCAGCAGCTTGGGTCCAGGGGACTATGGCTACACCTTC.

The CDR3 nucleotides read TGTGCCAGCAGCGTATCCGGGACAGTGAACACTGAAGCTTTCTTT. As protein: CASSVSGTVNTEAFF. The rearrangement links TRBV9 to TRBJ1-1; 7 nucleotides agree with TRBD1. Germline V gene data show CDR1 as SGDLS and CDR2 as YYNGEE. V lost 1 base and J lost 0; bases outside the gene matches: 3. This CDR3 comprises 15 residues.